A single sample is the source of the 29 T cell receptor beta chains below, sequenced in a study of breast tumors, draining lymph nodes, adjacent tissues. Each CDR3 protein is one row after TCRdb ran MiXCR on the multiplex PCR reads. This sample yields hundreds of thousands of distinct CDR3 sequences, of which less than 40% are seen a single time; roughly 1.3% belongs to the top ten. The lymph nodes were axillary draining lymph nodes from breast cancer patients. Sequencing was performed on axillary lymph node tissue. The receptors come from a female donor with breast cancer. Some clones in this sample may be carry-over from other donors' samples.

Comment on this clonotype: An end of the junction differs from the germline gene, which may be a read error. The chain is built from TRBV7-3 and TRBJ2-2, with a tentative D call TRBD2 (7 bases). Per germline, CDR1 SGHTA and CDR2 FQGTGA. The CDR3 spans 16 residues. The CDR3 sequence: CASSLRGGPITGELFF. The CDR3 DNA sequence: TGTGCCAGCAGCTTAAGGGGGGGGCCTATCACCGGGGAACTGTTTTTT.

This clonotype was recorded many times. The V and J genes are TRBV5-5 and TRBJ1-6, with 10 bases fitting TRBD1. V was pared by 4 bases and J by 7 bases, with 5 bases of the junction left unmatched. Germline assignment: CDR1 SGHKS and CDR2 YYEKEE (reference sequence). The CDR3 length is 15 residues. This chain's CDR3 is CASSMGQGINSPLHF. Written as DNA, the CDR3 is TGTGCCAGCAGCATGGGACAGGGGATAAATTCACCCCTCCACTTT.

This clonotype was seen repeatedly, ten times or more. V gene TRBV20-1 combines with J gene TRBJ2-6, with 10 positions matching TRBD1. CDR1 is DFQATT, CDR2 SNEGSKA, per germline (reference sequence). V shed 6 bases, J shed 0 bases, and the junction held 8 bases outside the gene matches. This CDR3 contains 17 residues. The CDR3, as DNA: TGCAGTGCCAGGGGACAGGGGCCCCTCTCTGGGGCCAACGTCCTGACTTTC. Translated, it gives CSARGQGPLSGANVLTF.

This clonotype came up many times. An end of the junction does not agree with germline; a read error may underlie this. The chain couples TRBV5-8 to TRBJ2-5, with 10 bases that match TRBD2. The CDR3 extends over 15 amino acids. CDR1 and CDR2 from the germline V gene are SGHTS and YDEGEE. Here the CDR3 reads CASSLGTSVQEIQYF. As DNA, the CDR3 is TGTGCCAGCAGCCTTGGGACTAGCGTACAAGAGATCCAGTACTTC.

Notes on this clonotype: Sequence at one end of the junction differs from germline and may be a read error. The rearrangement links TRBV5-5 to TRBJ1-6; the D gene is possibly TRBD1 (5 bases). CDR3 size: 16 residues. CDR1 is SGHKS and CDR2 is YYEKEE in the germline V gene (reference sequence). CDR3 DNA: TGCGCCAGCAGCTTCCGACAGAGGCAGAGGGACTCACCCCTCCACTTT. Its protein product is CASSFRQRQRDSPLHF. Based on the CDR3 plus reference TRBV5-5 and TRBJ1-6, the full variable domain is DAGVTQSPTHLIKTRGQQVTLRCSPISGHKSVSWYQQVLGQGPQFIFQYYEKEERGRGNFPDRFSARQFPNYSSELNVNALLLGDSALYLCASSFRQRQRDSPLHFGNGTRLTVT.

The CDR3 DNA sequence: TGCGCCAGCAGCAAAGGGACCAACACGGGTGAAAAACTGTTTTTT. Translating gives CASSKGTNTGEKLFF. V is TRBV5-1 and J is TRBJ1-4; D is perhaps TRBD1 (5 bases). CDR1 is SGHRS, CDR2 YFSETQ, per germline. There are 15 residues in the CDR3. V lost 4 bases and J 7 bases, leaving 17 bases between the germline ends. The whole variable domain, remainder taken from reference TRBV5-1 and TRBJ1-4, is KAGVTQTPRYLIKTRGQQVTLSCSPISGHRSVSWYQQTPGQGLQFLFEYFSETQRNKGNFPGRFSGRQFSNSRSEMNVSTLELGDSALYLCASSKGTNTGEKLFFGSGTQLSVL.

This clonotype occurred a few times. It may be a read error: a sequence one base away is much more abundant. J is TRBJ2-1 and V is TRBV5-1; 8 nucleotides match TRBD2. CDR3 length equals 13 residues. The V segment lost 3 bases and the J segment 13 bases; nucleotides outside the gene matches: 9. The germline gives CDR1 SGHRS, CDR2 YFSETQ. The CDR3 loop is CASSSSGSFDQFF. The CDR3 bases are TGCGCCAGCAGCTCAAGCGGGAGCTTTGACCAGTTCTTC.

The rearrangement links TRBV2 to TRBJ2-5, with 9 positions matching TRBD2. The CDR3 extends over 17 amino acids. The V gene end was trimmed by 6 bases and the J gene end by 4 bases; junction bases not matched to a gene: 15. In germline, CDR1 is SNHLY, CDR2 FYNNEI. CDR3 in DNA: TGTGCCAGCAGCGGAGCGGGAGGCCGGGCAGGTACAGAGACCCAGTACTTC. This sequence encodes CASSGAGGRAGTETQYF.

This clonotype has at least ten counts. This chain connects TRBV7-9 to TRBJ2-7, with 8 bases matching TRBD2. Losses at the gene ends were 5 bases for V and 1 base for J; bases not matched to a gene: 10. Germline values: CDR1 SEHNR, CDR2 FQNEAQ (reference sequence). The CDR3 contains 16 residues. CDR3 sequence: CASSRQLAGGSYEQYF. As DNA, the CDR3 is TGTGCCAGCAGCCGACAGCTAGCGGGCGGATCCTACGAGCAGTACTTC.

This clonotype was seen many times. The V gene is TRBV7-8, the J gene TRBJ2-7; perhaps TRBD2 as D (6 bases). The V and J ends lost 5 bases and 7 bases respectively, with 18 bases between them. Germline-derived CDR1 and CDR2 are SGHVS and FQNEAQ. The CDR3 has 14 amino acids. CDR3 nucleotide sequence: TGTGCCAGCAGCCCCCGGAGGGAGGTGCGGGAGCAGTACTTC. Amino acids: CASSPRREVREQYF. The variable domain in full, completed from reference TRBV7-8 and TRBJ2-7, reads GAGVSQSPRYKVAKRGQDVALRCDPISGHVSLFWYQQALGQGPEFLTYFQNEAQLDKSGLPSDRFFAERPEGSVSTLKIQRTQQEDSAVYLCASSPRREVREQYFGPGTRLTVT.

CDR3 in amino acids: CASRLVLGGYADTQYF. The CDR3 coding sequence is TGTGCCAGCAGACTAGTACTAGGAGGATACGCAGATACGCAGTATTTT. The chain recombines TRBV6-4 with TRBJ2-3; D may be TRBD2 (5 bases). This CDR3 has 16 amino acids. Trimming took 6 bases from V and 4 from J, leaving 20 bases between them. The V gene's germline CDR1 is MRHNA and CDR2 SNTAGT.

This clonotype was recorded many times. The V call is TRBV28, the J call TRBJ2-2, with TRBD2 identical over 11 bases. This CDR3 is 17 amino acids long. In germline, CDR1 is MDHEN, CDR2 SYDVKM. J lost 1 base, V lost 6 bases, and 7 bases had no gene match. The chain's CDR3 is CASSRAGLAVNTGELFF. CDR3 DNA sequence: TGTGCCAGCAGCAGGGCGGGACTAGCGGTGAACACCGGGGAGCTGTTTTTT.

Here the CDR3 reads CASSQGNRHTEAFF. CDR3 sequence (DNA): TGTGCCAGCAGTCAGGGGAATAGGCACACTGAAGCTTTCTTT. The V and J genes are TRBV28 and TRBJ1-1, with D perhaps TRBD1 (6 bases). Germline V gene lookup returns CDR1 MDHEN and CDR2 SYDVKM. The CDR3 runs to 14 residues. Trimming left V 5 bases short and J 3 bases short, with 13 bases between.

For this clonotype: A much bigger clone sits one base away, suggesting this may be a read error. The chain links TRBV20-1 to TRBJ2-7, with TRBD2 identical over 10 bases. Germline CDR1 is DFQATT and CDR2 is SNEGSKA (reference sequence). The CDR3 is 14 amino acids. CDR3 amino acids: CSANGLAASSEQYF. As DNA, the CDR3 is TGCAGTGCTAACGGACTAGCGGCTTCCTCCGAGCAGTACTTC.

The CDR3 here is CASSPLQGNEQFF. The CDR3 DNA reads TGTGCCAGCTCACCACTACAGGGCAATGAGCAGTTCTTC. J is TRBJ2-1 and V is TRBV18, with D tentatively TRBD1 (6 bases). The CDR3 has 13 residues. Germline CDR1 and CDR2: KGHSH and LQKENI. V was clipped by 1 base and J by 6 bases, with 7 bases between them.

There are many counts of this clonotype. In DNA, the CDR3 is TGTGCCAGCAGCTTAGTGGGGACTAGCGGGAGGAATGAGCAGTTCTTC. Its translation: CASSLVGTSGRNEQFF. The genes are TRBV11-2 and TRBJ2-1, with 15 bases identical to TRBD2. The CDR3 is made up of 16 amino acids. V lost 1 base and J lost 7; bases outside the gene matches: 2. Germline V CDR1 and CDR2: SGHAT, FQNNGV.

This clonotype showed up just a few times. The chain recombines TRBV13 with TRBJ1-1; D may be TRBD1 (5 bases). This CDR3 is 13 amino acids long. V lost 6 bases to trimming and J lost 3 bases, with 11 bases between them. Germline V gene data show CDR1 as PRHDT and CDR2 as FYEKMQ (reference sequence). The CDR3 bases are TGTGCCAGCAGGGGGTGGGGCCACACTGAAGCTTTCTTT. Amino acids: CASRGWGHTEAFF.

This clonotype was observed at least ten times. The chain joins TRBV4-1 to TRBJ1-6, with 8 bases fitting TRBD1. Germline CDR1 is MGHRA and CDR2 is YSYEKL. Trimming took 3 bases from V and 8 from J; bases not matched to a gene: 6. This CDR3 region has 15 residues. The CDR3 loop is CASSHKQGEDSPLHF. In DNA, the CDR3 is TGCGCCAGCAGCCATAAACAGGGGGAAGATTCACCCCTCCACTTT.

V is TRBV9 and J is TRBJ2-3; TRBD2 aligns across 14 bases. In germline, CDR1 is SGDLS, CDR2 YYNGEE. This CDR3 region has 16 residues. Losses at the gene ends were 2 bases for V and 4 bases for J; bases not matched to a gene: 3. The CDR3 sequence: CASSVGTSGSPDTQYF. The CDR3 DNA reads TGTGCCAGCAGCGTGGGGACTAGCGGGAGCCCAGATACGCAGTATTTT.

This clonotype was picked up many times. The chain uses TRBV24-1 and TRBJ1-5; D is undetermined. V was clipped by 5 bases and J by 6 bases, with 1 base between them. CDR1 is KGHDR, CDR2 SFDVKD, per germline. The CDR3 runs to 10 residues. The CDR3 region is CATSGQPQHF. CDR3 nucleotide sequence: TGTGCCACCAGTGGTCAGCCCCAGCATTTT.

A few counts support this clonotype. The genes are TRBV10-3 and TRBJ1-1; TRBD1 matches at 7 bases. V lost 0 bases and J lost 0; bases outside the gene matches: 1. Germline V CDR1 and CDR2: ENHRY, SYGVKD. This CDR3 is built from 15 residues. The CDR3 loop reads CAISESQGVNTEAFF. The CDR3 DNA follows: TGTGCCATCAGTGAGTCGCAGGGGGTGAACACTGAAGCTTTCTTT.

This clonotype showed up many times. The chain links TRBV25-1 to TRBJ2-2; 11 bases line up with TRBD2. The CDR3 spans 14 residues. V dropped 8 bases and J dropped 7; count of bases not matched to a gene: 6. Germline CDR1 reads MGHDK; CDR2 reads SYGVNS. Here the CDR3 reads CASQIAGGHGELFF. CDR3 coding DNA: TGTGCCAGCCAAATAGCGGGGGGGCACGGGGAGCTGTTTTTT.

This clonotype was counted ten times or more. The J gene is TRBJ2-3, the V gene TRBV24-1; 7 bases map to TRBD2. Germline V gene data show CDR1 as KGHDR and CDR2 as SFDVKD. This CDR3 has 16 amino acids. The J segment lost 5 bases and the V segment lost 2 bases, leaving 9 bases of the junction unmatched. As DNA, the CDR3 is TGTGCCACCAGTGATTGGGGGAGCGGGAATCTAGATACGCAGTATTTT. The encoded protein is CATSDWGSGNLDTQYF.

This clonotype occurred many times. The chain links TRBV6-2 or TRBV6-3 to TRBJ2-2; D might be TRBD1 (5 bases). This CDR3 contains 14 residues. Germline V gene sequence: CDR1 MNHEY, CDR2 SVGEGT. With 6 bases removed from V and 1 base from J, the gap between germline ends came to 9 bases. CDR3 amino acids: CASRTTGNTGELFF. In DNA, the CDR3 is TGTGCCAGCAGAACCACAGGGAACACCGGGGAGCTGTTTTTT.

This CDR3 reads CASLSGRASPGELFF. The CDR3 DNA is TGTGCCAGCCTGAGCGGGAGGGCCTCGCCCGGGGAGCTGTTTTTT. The genes are TRBV27 and TRBJ2-2; 10 bases line up with TRBD2. Germline values: CDR1 MNHEY, CDR2 SMNVEV (reference sequence). Losses at the gene ends were 8 bases for V and 6 bases for J; bases not matched to a gene: 9. The length of the CDR3 is 15 residues.

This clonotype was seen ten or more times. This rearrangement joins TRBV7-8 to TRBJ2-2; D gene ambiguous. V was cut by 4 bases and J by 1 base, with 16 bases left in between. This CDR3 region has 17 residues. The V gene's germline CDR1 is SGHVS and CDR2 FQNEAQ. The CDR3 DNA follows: TGTGCCAGCAGCTCCCGGCGAGGCGGATGGAACACCGGGGAGCTGTTTTTT. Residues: CASSSRRGGWNTGELFF.

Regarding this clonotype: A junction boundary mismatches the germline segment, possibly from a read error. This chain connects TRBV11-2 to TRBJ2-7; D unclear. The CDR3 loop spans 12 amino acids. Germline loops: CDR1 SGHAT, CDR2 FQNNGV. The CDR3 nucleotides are TGTGCCAGCAGCCTCCTTGGCTACGCGCAGTACTTC. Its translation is CASSLLGYAQYF.

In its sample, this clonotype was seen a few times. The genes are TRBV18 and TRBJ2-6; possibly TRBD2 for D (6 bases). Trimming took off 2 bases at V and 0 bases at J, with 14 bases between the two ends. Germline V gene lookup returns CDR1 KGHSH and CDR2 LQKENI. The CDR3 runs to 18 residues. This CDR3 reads CASSPGGGTSSGANVLTF. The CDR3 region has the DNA TGTGCCAGCTCACCAGGAGGCGGGACGAGCTCTGGGGCCAACGTCCTGACTTTC.

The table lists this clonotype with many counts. This chain's CDR3 is CAWSVGRQMAEQYF. DNA of the CDR3: TGTGCCTGGAGTGTAGGTAGACAGATGGCCGAGCAGTACTTC. This chain uses TRBV30 with TRBJ2-7; possible D gene TRBD1, 5 bases. This CDR3 is 14 amino acids long. Germline V gene data show CDR1 as GTSNPN and CDR2 as SVGIG (reference sequence). The ends were cut back, 0 bases at V and 6 bases at J, with 15 bases in the middle. Complete variable domain (other parts from reference TRBV30 and TRBJ2-7): SQTIHQWPATLVQPVGSPLSLECTVEGTSNPNLYWYRQAAGRGLQLLFYSVGIGQISSEVPQNLSASRPQDRQFILSSKKLLLSDSGFYLCAWSVGRQMAEQYFGPGTRLTVT.